The 4 T cell receptor beta chains listed next were all sequenced from one sample in a study of blood T cell repertoires in COVID-19. Generated by immunoSEQ multiplex PCR, the TCRdb table keeps only in-frame clones and is missing some. This table has just over 300,000 clones, roughly 89% appearing once. The sequencing input was PBMCs or T cells enriched from blood (not recorded which). The receptors shown here come from a woman aged 18-29 years with acute COVID-19.

V and J are TRBV28 and TRBJ2-2; 9 nucleotides align to TRBD1. CDR1 is MDHEN and CDR2 is SYDVKM in the germline V gene. Germline trimming cut 6 bases from V and 6 bases from J; bases unmatched to any gene: 8. This CDR3 contains 15 residues. The CDR3 DNA follows: TGTGCCAGCAGGTGGGACAGGGCGGTCGCCGGGGAGCTGTTTTTT. Its translation is CASRWDRAVAGELFF.

The chain employs TRBV6-5 and TRBJ1-2; TRBD1 is a possible D gene (5 bases). Germline CDR1 reads MNHEY; CDR2 reads SVGAGI. Trimming cost V 8 bases and J 8 bases, with 15 bases left between them. The CDR3 sequence is 12 residues long. The CDR3 bases are TGTGCCAGCTCCCCAGGTAGGGGAGGCTACACCTTC. Protein sequence: CASSPGRGGYTF.

This chain connects TRBV9 to TRBJ1-1, with D perhaps matching TRBD1 (6 bases). Deletions cut 3 bases from V and 5 bases from J, with 20 bases between. Germline V gene sequence: CDR1 SGDLS, CDR2 YYNGEE. The CDR3 spans 16 residues. The CDR3 spells CASSGGTLLLGTEAFF. The CDR3 bases are TGTGCCAGCAGCGGGGGGACACTTCTCTTAGGAACTGAAGCTTTCTTT. Drawing the rest from reference TRBV9 and TRBJ1-1, the complete variable domain is DSGVTQTPKHLITATGQRVTLRCSPRSGDLSVYWYQQSLDQGLQFLIQYYNGEERAKGNILERFSAQQFPDLHSELNLSSLELGDSALYFCASSGGTLLLGTEAFFGQGTRLTVV.

J is TRBJ2-3 and V is TRBV6-4; 8 bases line up with TRBD1. V lost 2 bases, J lost 1 base, and 2 bases stayed unmatched. The CDR3 extends over 15 amino acids. Germline assignment: CDR1 MRHNA and CDR2 SNTAGT. The CDR3 spells CASSDQGAGTDTQYF. The CDR3 DNA reads TGTGCCAGCAGTGACCAGGGGGCGGGCACAGATACGCAGTATTTT.